A selection of T cell receptor beta chains follows, all from one sample in a study of T cells in Graves' hyperthyroidism and ophthalmopathy. TCRdb used MiXCR to reprocess the multiplex PCR reads, holding one entry per CDR3 protein. The data hold 300,000 to 450,000 distinct CDR3 sequences, with 15% to 19% observed a single time. Sequenced: blood. These receptor sequences come from a woman aged 18-29 years with Graves' hyperthyroidism that later progressed to Graves' ophthalmopathy. Each CDR3 is given with its conserved first and last residue. The D gene is left open where the match is weak. A clone size is listed for some rows: how often the clone was seen (once, few, many), or a class if it is expanded.

j_call v_call clone_size d_call cdr3_nt cdr3_aa
TRBJ1-2 TRBV6-2/TRBV6-3 few . TGTGCCAGCAGTTTGCGGCTGTATGGCTACACCTTC CASSLRLYGYTF
TRBJ2-1 TRBV9 many TRBD2 TGTGCCAGCAGCATGACTAGCGGGCCTGAGCAGTTCTTC CASSMTSGPEQFF
TRBJ1-3 TRBV15 . . TGTGCCACCAGCAGAGATTTGGGGGCTGGAAACACCATATATTTT CATSRDLGAGNTIYF
TRBJ1-5 TRBV6-1 . . TGTGCCAGCAGTGAGGGACCTTATAGCAATCAGACCCAGCATTTT CASSEGPYSNQTQHF
TRBJ2-1 TRBV20-1 many TRBD1 TGCAGTGCTAGAGACACCGGGACAGGGATCTACAATGAGCAGTTCTTC CSARDTGTGIYNEQFF
TRBJ2-7 TRBV7-9 many TRBD1 TGTGCCAGCAGCTCACAGGGGCGGTACGAGCAGTACTTC CASSSQGRYEQYF
TRBJ2-1 TRBV20-1 many . TGCAGTGCTATGGTCTTCAATGAGCAGTTCTTC CSAMVFNEQFF
TRBJ2-5 TRBV28 many . TGTGCCAGCAGTTTACGTCGGGCGCGAGAGACCCAGTACTTC CASSLRRARETQYF
TRBJ2-7 TRBV28 many TRBD2 TGTGCCAGCAGTTTAATGAAGCGGGAGGGCCTCGGTGGCGCCTACGAGCAGTACTTC CASSLMKREGLGGAYEQYF
TRBJ1-3 TRBV28 many TRBD1 TGTGCCAGCAGTCCCGTCCCGGGACAGCCCTCTGGAAACACCATATATTTT CASSPVPGQPSGNTIYF
TRBJ2-2 TRBV10-3 . TRBD2 TGTGCCATCACAAGACTAGCAGGAGCCGAGGAGCTGTTTTTT CAITRLAGAEELFF
TRBJ1-1 TRBV5-1 many . TGCGCCAGCAGCTTGGAAGGGGCGGGGGGATTGCCTGAAGCTTTCTTT CASSLEGAGGLPEAFF
TRBJ1-2 TRBV20-1 . . TGCAGTGCTAGAGTTGACCCTAACTATGGCTACACCTTC CSARVDPNYGYTF
TRBJ2-7 TRBV29-1 . TRBD1 TGCAGCGTGCGGCGGACAGGGAGCGGCTCCTACGAGCAGTACTTC CSVRRTGSGSYEQYF
TRBJ2-7 TRBV4-1 few TRBD1 TGCGCCAGCAGCCAATTATCGATAGACAGGGAGTCCTACGAGCAGTACTTC CASSQLSIDRESYEQYF
TRBJ1-1 TRBV27 many . TGTGCCAGCAGTGCCACACTGAACACTGAAGCTTTCTTT CASSATLNTEAFF
TRBJ1-2 TRBV28 . . TGTGCCAGCAAGGGGCAGCGAGGGGCAAGGGGCTACACCTTC CASKGQRGARGYTF
TRBJ2-7 TRBV2 medium-sized . TGTGCCAGCAGTGAAACGGCAGGCGTCTCCTACGAGCAGTACTTC CASSETAGVSYEQYF
TRBJ1-1 TRBV24-1 . . TGTGCCACCAGTGATTCTGGGGGACTGGACACTGAAGCTTTCTTT CATSDSGGLDTEAFF
TRBJ2-1 TRBV28 many TRBD2 TGTGCCAGCAGTTTAGGGGTTAGCGGGCCCAGCTCCTACAATGAGCAGTTCTTC CASSLGVSGPSSYNEQFF
TRBJ1-5 TRBV19 many . TGTGCCAGTAGTATAGATCCGACAGTTACTGTGCAGCCCCAGCATTTT CASSIDPTVTVQPQHF
TRBJ2-3 TRBV15 few . TGTGCCACCAGCATACACAGGGTCCCAGCGCAGTATTTT CATSIHRVPAQYF
TRBJ1-2 TRBV9 few . TGTGCCAGCAGCGTAGCCACGGACTCCAGTGGCTACACCTTC CASSVATDSSGYTF
TRBJ1-2 TRBV5-4 many . TGTGCCAGCAGCTTGGCAGGGGCTCACAATGGCTACACCTTC CASSLAGAHNGYTF
TRBJ1-4 TRBV2 many . TGTGCCAGCAGAACTGACATCTCAACTAATGAAAAACTGTTTTTT CASRTDISTNEKLFF
TRBJ2-1 TRBV28 many TRBD2 TGTGCCAGCAGTTTGCCGGGACTAGGGGGGGGCCACAATGAGCAGTTCTTC CASSLPGLGGGHNEQFF
TRBJ2-1 TRBV5-4 . . TGTGCCAGCAGCTTGTCAAGGGACCTAGGAGATGAGCAGTTCTTC CASSLSRDLGDEQFF
TRBJ1-1 TRBV5-6 . . TGTGCCAGCAGCTTGGATGTTCCTGAAGCTTTCTTT CASSLDVPEAFF
TRBJ2-2 TRBV6-1 few TRBD1 TGTGCCAGCAGTGAAGCTACAGGGGGCACCGGGGAGCTGTTTTTT CASSEATGGTGELFF